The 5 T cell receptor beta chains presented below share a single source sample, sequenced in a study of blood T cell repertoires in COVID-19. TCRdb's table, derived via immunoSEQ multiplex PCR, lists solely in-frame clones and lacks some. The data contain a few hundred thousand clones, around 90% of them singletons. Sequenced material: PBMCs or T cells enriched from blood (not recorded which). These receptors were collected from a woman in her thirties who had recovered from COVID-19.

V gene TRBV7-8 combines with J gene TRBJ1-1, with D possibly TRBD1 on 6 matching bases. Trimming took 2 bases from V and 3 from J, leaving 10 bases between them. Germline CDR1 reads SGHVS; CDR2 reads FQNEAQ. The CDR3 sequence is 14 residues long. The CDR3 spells CASSLMGADTEAFF. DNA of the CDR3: TGTGCCAGCAGCTTAATGGGGGCGGACACTGAAGCTTTCTTT.

CDR3 loop: CASSNRQWAEAFF. For the CDR3, the DNA is TGTGCCAGCAGTAACCGACAGTGGGCTGAAGCTTTCTTT. J is TRBJ1-1 and V is TRBV2; the D gene is possibly TRBD1 (5 bases). The CDR3 length is 13 residues. V dropped 5 bases and J dropped 6 bases, with 13 bases sitting between them. Germline CDR1 and CDR2: SNHLY and FYNNEI.

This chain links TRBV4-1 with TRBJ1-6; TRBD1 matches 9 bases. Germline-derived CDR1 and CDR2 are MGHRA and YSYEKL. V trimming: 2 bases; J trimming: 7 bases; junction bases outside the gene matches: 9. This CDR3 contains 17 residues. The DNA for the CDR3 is TGCGCCAGCAGCCAACCCCCGGACAGGGGTCAGAATTCACCCCTCCACTTT. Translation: CASSQPPDRGQNSPLHF.

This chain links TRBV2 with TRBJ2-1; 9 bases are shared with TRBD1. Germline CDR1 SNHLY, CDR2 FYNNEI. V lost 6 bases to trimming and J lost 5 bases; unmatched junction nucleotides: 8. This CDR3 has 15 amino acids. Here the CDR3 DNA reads TGTGCCAGCAGGCCCACAGGGGGCAAGGACAATGAGCAGTTCTTC. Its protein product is CASRPTGGKDNEQFF.

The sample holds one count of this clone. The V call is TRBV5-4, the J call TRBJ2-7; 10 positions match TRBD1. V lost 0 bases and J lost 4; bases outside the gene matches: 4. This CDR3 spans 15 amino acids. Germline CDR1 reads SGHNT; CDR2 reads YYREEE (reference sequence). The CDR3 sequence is CASSLDGTGVYEQYF. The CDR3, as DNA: TGTGCCAGCAGCTTGGATGGGACAGGGGTTTACGAGCAGTACTTC.